The TCR beta chain under discussion was sequenced for a study of T cell responses to AZD1222 COVID-19 vaccine. TCRdb's copy holds only in-frame clones and misses some; the assay was immunoSEQ multiplex PCR. Of tens of thousands of clones in the sample, around 87% are singletons; the top ten hold roughly 12%. The V gene lost 1 base and the J gene lost 2 bases, with 12 bases spanning the gap. CDR3 length: 16 amino acids. Germline loops: CDR1 SGHNT, CDR2 YYREEE (reference sequence). Overall study results and limits: Compared with day 0, the breadth and depth of the Spike-specific TCR repertoire rose significantly after two doses of AZD1222.

A word on this clone: What it binds is not known.

The sample here was peripheral blood, taken 28 days after the second AZD1222 dose. This sequence joins TRBV5-4 and TRBJ2-2, with D perhaps TRBD1 or TRBD2 (5 bases each). The receptor comes from an adult who received the AZD1222 COVID-19 vaccine. The CDR3 DNA reads TGTGCCAGCAGCTTGTCGGGGCTGGCAAACACCGGGGAGCTGTTTTTT. This encodes CASSLSGLANTGELFF.